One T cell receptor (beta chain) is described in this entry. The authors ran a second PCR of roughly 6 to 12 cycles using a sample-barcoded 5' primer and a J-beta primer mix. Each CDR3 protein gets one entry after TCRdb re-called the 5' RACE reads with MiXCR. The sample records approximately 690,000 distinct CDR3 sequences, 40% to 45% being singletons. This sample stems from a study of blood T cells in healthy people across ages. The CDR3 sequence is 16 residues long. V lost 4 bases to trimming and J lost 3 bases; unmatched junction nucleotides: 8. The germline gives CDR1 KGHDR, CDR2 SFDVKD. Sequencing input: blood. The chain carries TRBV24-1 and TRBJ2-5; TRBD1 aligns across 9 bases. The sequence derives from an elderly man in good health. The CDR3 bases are TGTGCCACCAGTGACACCGGGACAGGGCGGGAAGAGACCCAGTACTTC. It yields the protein CATSDTGTGREETQYF.